This TCR beta chain originates from a study of T-cell memory formation after mild COVID-19. Findings of the study overall: While clones contracting from day 15 to 85 were balanced between CD4 and CD8, later expanders leaned CD4+. Largely, contracting CD4+ clones fell within CM and EM, and contracting CD8+ clones within EMRA. Clonal second-wave expansions that peaked on day 37 had unconfirmed SARS-CoV-2 specificity.

Trimming cost V 8 bases and J 2 bases, with 12 bases left between them. Germline-derived CDR1 and CDR2 are MNHEY and SMNVEV (reference sequence). The CDR3 runs to 14 residues. The sample holds a few counts of this clonotype. Its antigen is not identified. 5'RACE primed at constant segments yielded TCR alpha and TCR beta cDNA libraries bearing sample barcodes and UMIs. TCRdb reprocessed the 5' RACE reads via MiXCR and lists one record per CDR3 protein. The data show 400,000 to 500,000 distinct CDR3 sequences, around 17% seen once. The sample taken for sequencing was PBMCs or a T cell subset sorted from them (not recorded which). The receptor was isolated from a man between 18 and 29 years old who had mild COVID-19 (a few samples of this study predate the infection). Cell type and time point are not known. V is TRBV27 and J is TRBJ2-2; perhaps TRBD1 as D (6 bases). The CDR3, as DNA: TGTGCCAGCGGGCCAGGGGTAAACACCGGGGAGCTGTTTTTT. Amino acids: CASGPGVNTGELFF.